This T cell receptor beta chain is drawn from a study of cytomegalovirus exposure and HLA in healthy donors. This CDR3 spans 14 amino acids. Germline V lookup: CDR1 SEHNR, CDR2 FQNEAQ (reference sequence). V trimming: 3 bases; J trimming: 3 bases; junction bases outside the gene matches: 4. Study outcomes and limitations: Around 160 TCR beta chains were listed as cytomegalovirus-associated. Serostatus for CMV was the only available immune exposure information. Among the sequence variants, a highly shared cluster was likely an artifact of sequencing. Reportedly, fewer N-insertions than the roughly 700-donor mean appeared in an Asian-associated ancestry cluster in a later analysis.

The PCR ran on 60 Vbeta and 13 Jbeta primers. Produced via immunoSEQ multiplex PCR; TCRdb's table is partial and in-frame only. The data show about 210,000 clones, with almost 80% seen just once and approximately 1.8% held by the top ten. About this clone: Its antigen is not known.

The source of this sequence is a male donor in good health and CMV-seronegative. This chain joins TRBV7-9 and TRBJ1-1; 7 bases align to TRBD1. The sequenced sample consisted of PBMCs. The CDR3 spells CASSLTGSDTEAFF. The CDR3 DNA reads TGTGCCAGCAGCTTGACAGGGAGTGACACTGAAGCTTTCTTT.